Each of the 4 T cell receptor beta chains below was sequenced from the same sample in a study of T-cell memory formation after mild COVID-19. One entry per CDR3 protein, called by TCRdb with MiXCR from the 5' RACE reads. Among 250,000 to 350,000 distinct CDR3 sequences listed, roughly a fifth were seen once. The sample consisted of PBMCs or a T cell subset sorted from them (not recorded which). These receptors were taken from a man aged 18-30 years who had mild COVID-19 (a few samples of this study predate the infection). Cell type and time point are not known.

The rearrangement joins TRBV5-1 to TRBJ1-5; D may be TRBD1 (5 bases). This CDR3 is 15 amino acids long. V was clipped by 1 base and J by 8 bases, with 16 bases between them. Germline loops: CDR1 SGHRS, CDR2 YFSETQ. The CDR3 region has the DNA TGCGCCAGCAGCTTGTTTGGAGGCCTGGGGGAGCCCCAGCATTTT. Translation: CASSLFGGLGEPQHF.

Notes on this clonotype: This may come from a read error, since a much larger clone is one base off. V and J are TRBV11-2 and TRBJ2-3; D gene uncertain. Germline CDR1 and CDR2: SGHAT and FQNNGV. The CDR3 has 12 residues. Trimming took 5 bases from V and 2 from J, leaving 5 bases between them. The CDR3 spells CASSQHTDTQYF. CDR3 in DNA: TGTGCCAGCAGCCAACACACAGATACGCAGTATTTT.

This clonotype has ten or more counts. The chain carries TRBV29-1 and TRBJ1-3; D possibly corresponds to TRBD1 (5 bases). The CDR3 loop spans 14 amino acids. CDR1 and CDR2 (germline): SQVTM, ANQGSEA. V was shortened by 4 bases and J by 4 bases, with 14 bases between the two germline ends. CDR3 residues: CSVADPGQGNTIYF. As DNA, the CDR3 is TGCAGCGTTGCAGACCCAGGGCAAGGAAACACCATATATTTT.

The CDR3 reads CASSYATVSNTEAFF. Written as DNA, the CDR3 is TGTGCCAGCAGTTACGCGACAGTTAGCAACACTGAAGCTTTCTTT. This chain joins TRBV6-6 and TRBJ1-1; possibly TRBD1 for D (5 bases). V was cut by 2 bases and J by 2 bases, with 12 bases left in between. Germline V lookup: CDR1 MNHNY, CDR2 SVGAGI (reference sequence). The CDR3 totals 15 residues.